The entry that follows covers one T cell receptor beta chain sequence. Its target is unknown. The sample originates from a study of cytomegalovirus exposure and HLA in healthy donors. Findings of the study overall: Earlier findings revealed that most TCR beta V segments proved productive either about 87% or about 30% of the time. One later analysis reportedly identified an Asian-associated ancestry cluster that showed fewer N-insertions than the approximately 700-donor mean.

With 60 Vbeta and 13 Jbeta primers, the PCR was carried out. Here immunoSEQ multiplex PCR was the method, and the copy in TCRdb shows in-frame clones only, minus some. Among approximately 140,000 clones, 61% were seen once, and the ten largest hold about 1.8%. The origin of this receptor is a male donor in good health and CMV-seronegative. The sample comprised PBMCs.

The chain's CDR3 is CASSNTRWQLKYNSPLHF. The CDR3 region has the DNA TGTGCCAGCAGCAACACGAGGTGGCAGCTAAAATATAATTCACCCCTCCACTTT. The rearrangement links TRBV21-1 to TRBJ1-6. TRBV21-1 is a pseudogene locus. There are 18 residues in the CDR3.